One sample yielded the 10 T cell receptor beta chains listed below, sequenced in a study of identical twins. TCRdb reanalysed the 5' RACE reads using MiXCR and keeps one entry per CDR3 protein. The sample records about 810,000 distinct CDR3 sequences, 9% to 15% being singletons. These records were also assigned to another study, of yellow fever vaccine responses in identical twins.

The material sequenced was PBMCs. The receptors shown here come from a woman younger than 35 in good health.

This clonotype was seen a handful of times. V usage is TRBV20-1 and J usage is TRBJ2-7; D remains ambiguous. V lost 0 bases, J lost 2 bases, and 14 bases lay in between. Germline CDR1 and CDR2: DFQATT and SNEGSKA (reference sequence). This CDR3 has 15 amino acids. Here the CDR3 DNA reads TGCAGTGCTAGAGATCCCATAAGTGGGACCTACGAGCAGTACTTC. Its protein product is CSARDPISGTYEQYF.

V and J are TRBV2 and TRBJ2-7, with D possibly TRBD1 on 5 matching bases. Trimming took 4 bases from V and 5 from J, leaving 9 bases between them. CDR1 and CDR2 (germline): SNHLY, FYNNEI. The CDR3 runs to 12 residues. This CDR3 is CASSGQIHEQYV. CDR3 in DNA: TGTGCCAGCAGTGGACAGATCCACGAGCAGTACGTC.

In its sample, this clonotype was seen many times. The chain has TRBV5-1 and TRBJ2-1, with 9 positions matching TRBD2. V gave up 4 bases and J gave up 4 bases; unmatched junction bases: 6. Per germline, CDR1 SGHRS and CDR2 YFSETQ. The CDR3 has 15 amino acids. CDR3 sequence (DNA): TGCGCCAGCAGCCCCAGCGGGAGGACTTACAATGAGCAGTTCTTC. This gives the protein CASSPSGRTYNEQFF.

This clonotype appeared many times. The DNA for the CDR3 is TGCAGCGTTGGACGGACGATGAACACTGAAGCTTTCTTT. This encodes CSVGRTMNTEAFF. The rearrangement links TRBV29-1 to TRBJ1-1; D is ambiguous. Germline CDR1 and CDR2: SQVTM and ANQGSEA. The CDR3 totals 13 residues. V was clipped by 4 bases and J by 0 bases, with 9 bases between them.

The chain has TRBV5-6 and TRBJ2-3; D remains ambiguous. CDR1 and CDR2 from the germline V gene are SGHDT and YYEEEE. The CDR3 has 15 amino acids. V dropped 0 bases and J dropped 2 bases, with 10 bases sitting between them. The CDR3 nucleotides are TGTGCCAGCAGCTTGGCGGCCAGGAACACAGATACGCAGTATTTT. Its protein product is CASSLAARNTDTQYF.

This clonotype occurred a few times. The gene calls are TRBV12-3 or TRBV12-4 and TRBJ2-1; D remains unclear. V lost 6 bases, J lost 10 bases, and 10 bases lay in between. The CDR3 spans 11 residues. Here the CDR3 reads CASSPRFEQFF. CDR3 bases: TGTGCCAGCAGCCCTAGATTCGAGCAGTTCTTC.

The chain employs TRBV13 and TRBJ2-3; 7 positions match TRBD1. Germline V gene data show CDR1 as PRHDT and CDR2 as FYEKMQ (reference sequence). With V trimmed by 7 bases and J by 5 bases, 12 bases remained unmatched. The CDR3 extends over 15 amino acids. The CDR3 DNA is TGTGCCAGCACCCTACCCGACAGGGTTAAAGATACGCAGTATTTT. Protein sequence: CASTLPDRVKDTQYF.

This chain connects TRBV20-1 to TRBJ2-3; D remains ambiguous. The CDR3 sequence is 12 residues long. V shed 0 bases and J shed 4 bases, with 5 bases lying between them. CDR1 is DFQATT, CDR2 SNEGSKA, per germline (reference sequence). DNA for the CDR3: TGCAGTGCTAGAGAGAGCTCAGATACGCAGTATTTT. This gives the protein CSARESSDTQYF.

This clonotype was counted between two and nine times. The V gene is TRBV4-1, the J gene TRBJ2-3; perhaps TRBD2 as D (7 bases). Germline loops: CDR1 MGHRA, CDR2 YSYEKL. This CDR3 contains 17 residues. The V and J ends lost 3 bases and 2 bases respectively, with 18 bases between them. The CDR3 nucleotides are TGCGCCAGCAGCCATCGGGGAGGGGGGGTCGTCACAGATACGCAGTATTTT. Protein: CASSHRGGGVVTDTQYF.

In this sample, this clonotype turned up many times. The chain links TRBV18 to TRBJ1-1; D remains unclear. The length of the CDR3 is 13 residues. V was shortened by 3 bases and J by 1 base, with 6 bases between the two germline ends. CDR1 KGHSH and CDR2 LQKENI come from the germline V gene. The CDR3 DNA reads as TGTGCCAGCTCACCCACGGAGAACACTGAAGCTTTCTTT. The encoded protein is CASSPTENTEAFF. Full variable domain (rest looked up from reference TRBV18 and TRBJ1-1): NAGVMQNPRHLVRRRGQEARLRCSPMKGHSHVYWYRQLPEEGLKFMVYLQKENIIDESGMPKERFSAEFPKEGPSILRIQQVVRGDSAAYFCASSPTENTEAFFGQGTRLTVV.